This passage covers 21 T cell receptor beta chains from one sample sequenced in a study of CD8 T cells in Susac syndrome. Random hexamers were used to reverse transcribe the RNA input (about 0.5 to 1 ug). MiXCR, applied by TCRdb to the immunoSEQ multiplex PCR reads, yields one record per CDR3 protein. In the table there are a few hundred thousand distinct CDR3 sequences, 85% of which are singletons. Source material: CD8+ T cells from PBMCs. These receptors originate from a human donor with multiple sclerosis.

The chain combines TRBV18 with TRBJ2-2; 8 bases map to TRBD1. J lost 7 bases, V lost 0 bases, and 4 bases had no gene match. The CDR3 is 15 amino acids. The V gene's germline CDR1 is KGHSH and CDR2 LQKENI. CDR3 sequence: CASSPPDRAVGELFF. DNA for the CDR3: TGTGCCAGCTCACCACCGGACAGGGCGGTCGGGGAGCTGTTTTTT. The entire variable domain, with the rest obtained from reference TRBV18 and TRBJ2-2, is as follows: NAGVMQNPRHLVRRRGQEARLRCSPMKGHSHVYWYRQLPEEGLKFMVYLQKENIIDESGMPKERFSAEFPKEGPSILRIQQVVRGDSAAYFCASSPPDRAVGELFFGEGSRLTVL.

The chain uses TRBV6-2 or TRBV6-3 and TRBJ2-3; 7 positions match TRBD1. This CDR3 has 17 residues. Germline-derived CDR1 and CDR2 are MNHEY and SVGEGT. V shed 8 bases, J shed 2 bases, and the junction held 16 bases outside the gene matches. This CDR3 reads CASLAILTGTFTDTQYF. The CDR3 nucleotides read TGTGCCAGCCTCGCGATACTGACAGGGACGTTCACAGATACGCAGTATTTT.

The chain is built from TRBV5-4 and TRBJ1-1, with unresolved D. The CDR3 spans 14 residues. V lost 0 bases, J lost 8 bases, and 14 bases lay in between. The germline CDR1 and CDR2 sequences are SGHNT and YYREEE (reference sequence). The CDR3 region is CASSLAAMTSEAFF. In nucleotides, the CDR3 is TGTGCCAGCAGCTTGGCGGCTATGACGTCCGAAGCTTTCTTT.

The rearrangement joins TRBV20-1 to TRBJ2-7; 13 bases agree with TRBD2. There are 15 residues in the CDR3. Germline CDR1 is DFQATT and CDR2 is SNEGSKA (reference sequence). V gave up 3 bases and J gave up 4 bases; unmatched junction bases: 6. In nucleotides, the CDR3 is TGCAGTGCTAGGCGGGGACTAGCGGGACTGTACGAGCAGTACTTC. Its translation is CSARRGLAGLYEQYF.

The rearrangement uses TRBV11-2 and TRBJ2-5; possibly TRBD1 or TRBD2 for D (5 bases each). The germline V gene encodes CDR1 SGHAT and CDR2 FQNNGV. This CDR3 has 14 amino acids. V gave up 6 bases and J gave up 0 bases, with 11 bases separating them. The CDR3 here is CASRGDAYQETQYF. DNA of the CDR3: TGTGCCAGCAGAGGGGACGCGTACCAAGAGACCCAGTACTTC.

This sequence joins TRBV27 and TRBJ1-2; no clear D gene. The CDR3 covers 14 residues. Trimming left V 6 bases short and J 3 bases short, with 14 bases between. Germline-derived CDR1 and CDR2 are MNHEY and SMNVEV (reference sequence). CDR3 bases: TGTGCCAGCAGCGCCTGGGCAGGCGACTATGGCTACACCTTC. This codes for CASSAWAGDYGYTF.

CDR3 sequence reads: CASSLGSGLSGEQYF. Written as DNA, the CDR3 is TGTGCCAGCAGCTTAGGTTCAGGGCTCTCGGGAGAGCAGTACTTC. J is TRBJ2-7 and V is TRBV7-9; D assignment may be TRBD1 or TRBD2 (5 bases each). CDR3 length: 15 residues. CDR1 SEHNR and CDR2 FQNEAQ come from the germline V gene (reference sequence). The ends were cut back, 1 base at V and 7 bases at J, with 17 bases in the middle.

This sequence joins TRBV29-1 and TRBJ1-2, with 8 nucleotides matching TRBD1. Trimming took 4 bases from V and 3 from J; bases not matched to a gene: 4. Germline lookup yields CDR1 SQVTM and CDR2 ANQGSEA. The CDR3 contains 13 residues. DNA for the CDR3: TGCAGCGTTGTCGCAGGGGGCTACTATGGCTACACCTTC. It is translated as CSVVAGGYYGYTF.

The V call is TRBV29-1, the J call TRBJ2-2; tentative D call: TRBD1 (6 bases). The CDR3 runs 13 residues. The germline gives CDR1 SQVTM, CDR2 ANQGSEA. The V gene lost 7 bases and the J gene lost 0 bases, with 9 bases spanning the gap. The DNA for the CDR3 is TGCAGCGGGGACATAACGAACACCGGGGAGCTGTTTTTT. It yields the protein CSGDITNTGELFF.

The chain joins TRBV29-1 to TRBJ2-1; possible D gene TRBD1, 6 bases. The CDR3 has 16 amino acids. Germline V gives CDR1 SQVTM, CDR2 ANQGSEA. V lost 4 bases to trimming and J lost 4 bases, with 20 bases between them. The CDR3 coding sequence is TGCAGCGTTGTAATATCCGGGACATTATTTTACAATGAGCAGTTCTTC. It yields the protein CSVVISGTLFYNEQFF.

This clonotype was seen only a few times. V gene TRBV18 combines with J gene TRBJ2-7; possible D gene TRBD1, 5 bases. The CDR3 has 16 residues. CDR1 KGHSH and CDR2 LQKENI come from the germline V gene. The V and J ends lost 0 bases and 2 bases respectively, with 14 bases between them. For the CDR3, the DNA is TGTGCCAGCTCACCACCGATCCACAGGTCGCCCTACGAGCAGTACTTC. Translating gives CASSPPIHRSPYEQYF.

This chain uses TRBV29-1 with TRBJ2-2; TRBD1 agrees at 7 bases. This CDR3 region has 12 residues. V lost 4 bases, J lost 6 bases, and 2 bases stayed unmatched. From germline, CDR1 is SQVTM and CDR2 ANQGSEA. The CDR3 DNA reads as TGCAGCGTTGCAGGGGGAGCCGGGGAGCTGTTTTTT. Its protein is CSVAGGAGELFF.

The chain joins TRBV4-1 to TRBJ2-1, with TRBD2 as a possible D gene (5 bases). CDR1 is MGHRA, CDR2 YSYEKL, per germline. V lost 1 base and J lost 16, with 35 bases in between. The CDR3 covers 19 residues. The DNA for the CDR3 is TGCGCCAGCAGCCAAGGCCCCGGACTCGAAGGAGCTCCTACAATGAGCAGTTTCTTC. Translating gives CASSQGPGLEGAPTMSSFF.

The genes are TRBV25-1 and TRBJ2-7; no clear D gene. This CDR3 comprises 14 residues. Trimming took off 2 bases at V and 7 bases at J, with 15 bases between the two ends. The germline CDR1 and CDR2 sequences are MGHDK and SYGVNS. In DNA, the CDR3 is TGTGCCAGCAGTGAACAAAACTCTCCTAGGGAGCAGTACTTC. Translated, it gives CASSEQNSPREQYF.

The gene calls are TRBV6-5 and TRBJ1-5, with 10 bases lining up with TRBD1. The germline CDR1 and CDR2 sequences are MNHEY and SVGAGI. J lost 5 bases, V lost 5 bases, and 6 bases had no gene match. The CDR3 extends over 15 amino acids. The CDR3 coding sequence is TGTGCCAGCAGTCGATCCGACAGGGGGCATCAGCCCCAGCATTTT. Translation gives CASSRSDRGHQPQHF.

The chain has TRBV10-3 and TRBJ1-2; 9 bases are a match to TRBD1. Germline V gene sequence: CDR1 ENHRY, CDR2 SYGVKD. The CDR3 sequence is 16 residues long. Trimming removed 0 bases from V and 4 bases from J; junction bases left unmatched: 6. In DNA, the CDR3 is TGTGCCATCAGTGAGTCGGGGACAGGGACTCGCTATGGCTACACCTTC. It encodes CAISESGTGTRYGYTF.

The chain combines TRBV19 with TRBJ2-5; D is undetermined. CDR3 length: 14 residues. V was shortened by 5 bases and J by 2 bases, with 12 bases between the two germline ends. Germline CDR1 LNHDA, CDR2 SQIVND (reference sequence). CDR3 DNA sequence: TGTGCCAGTAGTCGCGTGGGGTTTCAAGAGACCCAGTACTTC. Residues: CASSRVGFQETQYF.

The CDR3 DNA is TGCAGTGCTAGTTTGGTAGAGACAGGGTTACGGGAGCAGTACTTC. Residues: CSASLVETGLREQYF. The chain joins TRBV20-1 to TRBJ2-7; 7 bases agree with TRBD1. Trimming removed 3 bases from V and 7 bases from J; junction bases left unmatched: 15. Per the germline V gene, CDR1 is DFQATT and CDR2 is SNEGSKA (reference sequence). CDR3 length: 15 amino acids.

This clonotype has just a few counts. The chain is built from TRBV6-5 and TRBJ2-1; 11 nucleotides agree with TRBD2. CDR3 size: 15 residues. V lost 4 bases, J lost 5 bases, and 4 bases stayed unmatched. CDR1 MNHEY and CDR2 SVGAGI come from the germline V gene. The CDR3 loop reads CASSWPGLADNEQFF. The CDR3 DNA sequence: TGTGCCAGCAGTTGGCCGGGACTAGCGGACAATGAGCAGTTCTTC.

The J gene is TRBJ2-2, the V gene TRBV12-3 or TRBV12-4, with TRBD2 as a possible D gene (6 bases). This CDR3 spans 15 amino acids. The V gene lost 11 bases and the J gene lost 0 bases, with 16 bases spanning the gap. CDR3 region: CAVEGPQTNTGELFF. The CDR3 coding sequence is TGTGCCGTGGAGGGACCGCAAACGAACACCGGGGAGCTGTTTTTT.

This chain links TRBV10-1 with TRBJ2-2, with 10 positions matching TRBD1. J was trimmed by 5 bases and V by 5 bases; bases with no gene match: 11. The germline V gene has CDR1 WNHNN and CDR2 SYGVQD (reference sequence). CDR3 length: 17 residues. This chain's CDR3 is CASSTDRQGANTGELFF. CDR3 bases: TGCGCCAGCAGTACGGATCGACAGGGGGCCAATACCGGGGAGCTGTTTTTT.